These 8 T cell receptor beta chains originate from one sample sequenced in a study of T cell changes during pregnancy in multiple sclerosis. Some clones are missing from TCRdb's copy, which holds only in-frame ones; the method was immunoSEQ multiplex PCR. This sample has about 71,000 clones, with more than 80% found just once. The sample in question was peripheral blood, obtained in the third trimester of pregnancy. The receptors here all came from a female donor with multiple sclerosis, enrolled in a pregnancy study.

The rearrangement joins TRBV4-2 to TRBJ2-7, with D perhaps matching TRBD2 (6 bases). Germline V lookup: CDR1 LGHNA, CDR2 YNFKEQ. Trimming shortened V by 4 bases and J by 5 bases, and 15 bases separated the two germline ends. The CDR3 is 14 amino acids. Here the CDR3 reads CASSPGWRADEQYF. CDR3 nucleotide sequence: TGTGCCAGCAGCCCCGGGTGGAGGGCCGACGAGCAGTACTTC.

The CDR3 here is CASSPGTASSGANVLTF. The DNA of the CDR3 is TGTGCCAGCAGCCCCGGGACAGCGAGCTCTGGGGCCAACGTCCTGACTTTC. The chain combines TRBV28 with TRBJ2-6; TRBD1 aligns across 7 bases. The CDR3 runs 17 residues. The germline V gene has CDR1 MDHEN and CDR2 SYDVKM. After removal of 6 bases from V and 0 bases from J, the junction contained 8 bases not matched to a gene.

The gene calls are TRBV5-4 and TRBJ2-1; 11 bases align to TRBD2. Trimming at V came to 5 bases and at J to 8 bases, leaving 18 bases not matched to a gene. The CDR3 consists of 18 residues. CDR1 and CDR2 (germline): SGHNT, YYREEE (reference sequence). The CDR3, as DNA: TGTGCCAGCAGTTCCGGGACTAGCGGTTCTCTTTGGGGGGATGAGCAGTTCTTC. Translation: CASSSGTSGSLWGDEQFF.

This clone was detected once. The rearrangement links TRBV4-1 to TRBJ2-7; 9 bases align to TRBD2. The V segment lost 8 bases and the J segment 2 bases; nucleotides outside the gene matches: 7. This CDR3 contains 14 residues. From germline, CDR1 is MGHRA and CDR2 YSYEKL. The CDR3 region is CASGVLAGTYEQYF. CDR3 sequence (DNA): TGCGCCAGCGGAGTCCTAGCGGGGACCTACGAGCAGTACTTC.

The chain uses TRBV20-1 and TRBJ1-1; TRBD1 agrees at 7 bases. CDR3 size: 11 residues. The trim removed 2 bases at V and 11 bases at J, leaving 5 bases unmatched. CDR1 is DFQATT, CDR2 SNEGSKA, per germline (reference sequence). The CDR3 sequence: CSARTQGEAFF. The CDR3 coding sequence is TGCAGTGCTAGAACCCAGGGGGAGGCTTTCTTT.

The CDR3 coding sequence is TGTGCCAGCAGTGACGAAGCGGGGGGCGGCGAGCAGTTCTTC. This encodes CASSDEAGGGEQFF. The chain links TRBV6-4 to TRBJ2-1; TRBD2 matches at 9 bases. The CDR3 runs 14 residues. The V gene end was trimmed by 2 bases and the J gene end by 10 bases; junction bases not matched to a gene: 6. Germline-derived CDR1 and CDR2 are MRHNA and SNTAGT.

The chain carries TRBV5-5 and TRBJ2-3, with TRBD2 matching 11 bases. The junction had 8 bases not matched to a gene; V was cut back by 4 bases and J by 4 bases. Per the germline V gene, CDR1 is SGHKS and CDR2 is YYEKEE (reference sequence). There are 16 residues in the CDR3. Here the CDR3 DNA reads TGTGCCAGCAGCAGATGGACTAGCGGGTACGCAGATACGCAGTATTTT. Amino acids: CASSRWTSGYADTQYF.

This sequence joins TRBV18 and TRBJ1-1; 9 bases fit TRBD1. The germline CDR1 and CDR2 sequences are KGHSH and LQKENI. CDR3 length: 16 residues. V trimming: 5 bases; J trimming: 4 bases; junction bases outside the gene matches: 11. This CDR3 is CASSSRPGQGTTEAFF. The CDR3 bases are TGTGCCAGCTCATCAAGACCGGGACAGGGTACCACTGAAGCTTTCTTT.